The next 5 T cell receptor beta chains were all read from a single sample in a study of blood T cell repertoires in COVID-19 (dated by TCRdb to about 2020). Libraries were built with the immunoSEQ multiplex PCR assay. TCRdb mirrors the immuneACCESS table, restricted to in-frame sequences. Some clones are absent from its copies; in checked studies, under half trace to an unresolved V gene, and the reason for the others is unknown. A total of 75,000 to 90,000 clones appear in this sample, around 90% of them only once. Together, the top ten hold 11% of the sample. The source material was peripheral blood. The source of these receptors is an older man with acute or convalescent COVID-19.

The chain carries TRBV7-2 and TRBJ2-1, with TRBD2 matching 13 bases. V lost 7 bases, J lost 5 bases, and 11 bases stayed unmatched. The CDR3 totals 17 residues. Germline V gives CDR1 SGHTA, CDR2 FQGNSA. The DNA of the CDR3 is TGTGCCAGCACTCCGACTAGCGGGAGGTCTCCGGACAATGAGCAGTTCTTC. Translation: CASTPTSGRSPDNEQFF.

This chain uses TRBV7-8 with TRBJ2-7, with TRBD2 as a possible D gene (5 bases). CDR3 size: 15 residues. Germline assignment: CDR1 SGHVS and CDR2 FQNEAQ. V dropped 5 bases and J dropped 0 bases, with 14 bases sitting between them. The CDR3 sequence is CASSVGAGSSYEQYF. As DNA, the CDR3 is TGTGCCAGCAGCGTCGGCGCTGGGAGCTCCTACGAGCAGTACTTC.

On this clone itself: Other DNA sequences of this sample code for an identical CDR3. The rearrangement joins TRBV6-6 to TRBJ1-5; D is ambiguous. Trimming removed 2 bases from V and 2 bases from J, with 7 bases in between. Per germline, CDR1 MNHNY and CDR2 SVGAGI (reference sequence). The CDR3 spans 14 residues. The CDR3 loop is CASSYGEGNQPQHF. The CDR3 nucleotides are TGTGCCAGCAGTTACGGGGAGGGCAATCAGCCCCAGCATTTT.

The gene calls are TRBV10-2 and TRBJ2-1, with TRBD2 matching over 8 bases. The length of the CDR3 is 16 residues. Per the germline V gene, CDR1 is WSHSY and CDR2 is SAAADI. J was trimmed by 7 bases and V by 10 bases; bases with no gene match: 18. The CDR3 region is CATTTLGRGALNEQFF. CDR3 DNA: TGCGCCACCACAACTCTCGGGCGGGGGGCCCTAAATGAGCAGTTCTTC.

This clone was picked up one time. The sample carries other DNA sequences with the same CDR3. The V and J genes are TRBV5-1 and TRBJ1-3; the match to TRBD1 covers 7 bases. The V and J ends lost 3 bases and 2 bases, in that order; junction bases with no gene match: 2. The CDR3 sequence is 14 residues long. The germline V gene has CDR1 SGHRS and CDR2 YFSETQ. This CDR3 is CASSSTGAGNTIYF. Here the CDR3 DNA reads TGCGCCAGCAGCTCTACAGGGGCTGGAAACACCATATATTTT. Drawing the rest from reference TRBV5-1 and TRBJ1-3, the complete variable domain is KAGVTQTPRYLIKTRGQQVTLSCSPISGHRSVSWYQQTPGQGLQFLFEYFSETQRNKGNFPGRFSGRQFSNSRSEMNVSTLELGDSALYLCASSSTGAGNTIYFGEGSWLTVV.